This T cell receptor beta chain was observed in a study of beta chain features in type 1 diabetes. Study outcomes and limitations: Because the template was cDNA, high-expressing cells might be over-represented. When Type 1 diabetes patients were examined, their TCRB CDR3s proved moderately but significantly shorter in all four CD4+ subsets.

Concerning this clone itself: Its antigen remains unknown.

The authors sorted CD4+ naive, central memory, regulatory and stem cell-like memory cells via CD45RO/CCR7/CD25/CD127/CD95/CD27. Expressed TCRB transcripts got sequenced, as all isolated RNA was reverse transcribed. Some clones are missing from TCRdb's copy, which holds only in-frame ones; the method was immunoSEQ multiplex PCR. The sample yields about 710,000 clones, 11% to 15% seen once. V lost 0 bases and J lost 6, with 15 bases in between. Germline V gene lookup returns CDR1 SGDLS and CDR2 YYNGEE. The CDR3 totals 16 residues. What was sequenced was naive CD4+ T cells from blood. The chain is built from TRBV9 and TRBJ2-2; tentatively, D is TRBD2 (5 bases). This receptor was identified in a man between 18 and 35 years old with type 1 diabetes. CDR3 residues: CASSVASGRNPGELFF. CDR3 nucleotide sequence: TGTGCCAGCAGCGTAGCGAGCGGCAGAAACCCCGGGGAGCTGTTTTTT.